This T cell receptor beta chain appears in the sequencing data of a study of beta chain features in type 1 diabetes. Per the germline V gene, CDR1 is DFQATT and CDR2 is SNEGSKA (reference sequence). The CDR3 extends over 11 amino acids. The V end was cut by 5 bases, the J end by 5 bases, with 9 bases between. Sequencing targeted expressed TCRB transcripts, as all isolated RNA had been reverse transcribed. Assay: immunoSEQ multiplex PCR; the TCRdb copy retains only in-frame clones and omits some. The table records around 430,000 clones, approximately 28% of them present only once. In this sample, this clone turned up a few times.

The rearrangement uses TRBV20-1 and TRBJ1-2; D is possibly TRBD1 (6 bases). The sequence derives from a man aged 18 to 30 in good health. Material for sequencing was naive CD4+ T cells from blood. CDR3 residues: CSASGVYGYTF. In nucleotides, the CDR3 is TGCAGTGCTTCAGGGGTATATGGCTACACCTTC.